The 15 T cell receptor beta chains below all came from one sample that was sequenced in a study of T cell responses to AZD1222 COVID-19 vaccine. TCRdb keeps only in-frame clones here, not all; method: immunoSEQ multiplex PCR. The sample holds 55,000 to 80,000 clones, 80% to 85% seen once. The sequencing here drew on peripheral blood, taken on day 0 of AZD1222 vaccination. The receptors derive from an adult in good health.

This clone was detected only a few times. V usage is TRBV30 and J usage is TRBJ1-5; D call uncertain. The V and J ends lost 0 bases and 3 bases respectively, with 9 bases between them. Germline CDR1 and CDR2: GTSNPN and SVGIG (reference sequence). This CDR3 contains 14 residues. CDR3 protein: CAWSVLSSNQPQHF. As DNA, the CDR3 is TGTGCCTGGAGTGTACTCAGCTCCAATCAGCCCCAGCATTTT.

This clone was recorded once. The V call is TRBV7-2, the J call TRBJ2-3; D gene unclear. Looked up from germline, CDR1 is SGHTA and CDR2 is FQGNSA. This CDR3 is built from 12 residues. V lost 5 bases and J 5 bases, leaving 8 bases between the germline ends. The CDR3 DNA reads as TGTGCCAGCAGCCCCGCCGGAGATACGCAGTATTTT. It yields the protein CASSPAGDTQYF.

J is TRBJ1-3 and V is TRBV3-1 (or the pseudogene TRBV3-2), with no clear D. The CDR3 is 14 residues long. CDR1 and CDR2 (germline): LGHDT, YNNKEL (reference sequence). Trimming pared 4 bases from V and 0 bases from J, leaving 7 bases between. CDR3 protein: CASSPPGSGNTIYF. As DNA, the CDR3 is TGTGCCAGCAGCCCCCCAGGCTCTGGAAACACCATATATTTT.

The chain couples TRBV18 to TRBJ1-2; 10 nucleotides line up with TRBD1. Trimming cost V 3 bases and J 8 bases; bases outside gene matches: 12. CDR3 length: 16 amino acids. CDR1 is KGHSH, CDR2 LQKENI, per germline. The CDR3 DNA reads TGTGCCAGCTCACCGTCCGGGACAGGGGTATCCAACGGCTACACCTTC. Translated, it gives CASSPSGTGVSNGYTF.

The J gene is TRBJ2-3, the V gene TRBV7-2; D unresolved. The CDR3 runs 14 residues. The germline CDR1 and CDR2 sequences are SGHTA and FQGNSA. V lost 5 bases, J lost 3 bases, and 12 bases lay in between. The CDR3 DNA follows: TGTGCCAGCAGCCGTCTGGGGTCTACAGATACGCAGTATTTT. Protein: CASSRLGSTDTQYF.

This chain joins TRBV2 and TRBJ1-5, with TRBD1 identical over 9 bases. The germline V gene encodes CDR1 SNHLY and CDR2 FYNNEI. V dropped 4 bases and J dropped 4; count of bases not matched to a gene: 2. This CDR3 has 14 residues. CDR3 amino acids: CASSGTGENQPQHF. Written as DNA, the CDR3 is TGTGCCAGCAGTGGGACAGGGGAGAATCAGCCCCAGCATTTT.

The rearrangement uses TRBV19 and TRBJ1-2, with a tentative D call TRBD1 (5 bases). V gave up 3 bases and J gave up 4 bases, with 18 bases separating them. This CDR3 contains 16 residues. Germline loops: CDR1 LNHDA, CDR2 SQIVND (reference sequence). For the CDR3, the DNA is TGTGCCAGTAGTATTTTTTCGGGAGGGGCTTTCTATGGCTACACCTTC. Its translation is CASSIFSGGAFYGYTF.

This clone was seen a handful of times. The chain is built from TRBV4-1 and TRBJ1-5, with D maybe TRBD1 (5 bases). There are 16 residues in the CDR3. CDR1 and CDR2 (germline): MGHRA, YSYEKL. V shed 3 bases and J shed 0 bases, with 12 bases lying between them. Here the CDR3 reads CASSQRRVDSNQPQHF. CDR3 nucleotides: TGCGCCAGCAGCCAGCGCAGGGTGGATAGCAATCAGCCCCAGCATTTT.

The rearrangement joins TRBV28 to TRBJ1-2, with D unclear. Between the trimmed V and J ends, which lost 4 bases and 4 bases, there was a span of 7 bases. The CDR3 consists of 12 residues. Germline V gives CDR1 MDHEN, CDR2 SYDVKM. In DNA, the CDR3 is TGTGCCAGCAGTTCGGAGATCTATGGCTACACCTTC. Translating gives CASSSEIYGYTF.

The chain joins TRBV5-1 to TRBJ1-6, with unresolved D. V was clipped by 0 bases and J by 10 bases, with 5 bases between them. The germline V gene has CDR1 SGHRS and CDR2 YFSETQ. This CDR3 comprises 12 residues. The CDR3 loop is CASSLGVSPLHF. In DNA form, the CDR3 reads TGCGCCAGCAGCTTGGGAGTCTCACCCCTCCACTTT.

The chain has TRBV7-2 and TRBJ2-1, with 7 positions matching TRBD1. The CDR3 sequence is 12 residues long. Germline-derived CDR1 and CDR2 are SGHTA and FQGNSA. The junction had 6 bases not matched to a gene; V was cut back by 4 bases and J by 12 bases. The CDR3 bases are TGTGCCAGCAGCTCGTATTACAGGGGGCAGTTCTTC. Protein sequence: CASSSYYRGQFF. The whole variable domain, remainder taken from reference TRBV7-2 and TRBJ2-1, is GAGVSQSPSNKVTEKGKDVELRCDPISGHTALYWYRQSLGQGLEFLIYFQGNSAPDKSGLPSDRFSAERTGGSVSTLTIQRTQQEDSAVYLCASSSYYRGQFFGPGTRLTVL.

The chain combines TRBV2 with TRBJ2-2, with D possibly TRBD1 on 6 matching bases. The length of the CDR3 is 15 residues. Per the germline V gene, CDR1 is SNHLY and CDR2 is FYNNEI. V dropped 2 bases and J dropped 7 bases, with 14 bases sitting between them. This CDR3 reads CASSEQGQGSGELFF. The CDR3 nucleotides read TGTGCCAGCAGTGAACAGGGGCAGGGCAGCGGGGAGCTGTTTTTT. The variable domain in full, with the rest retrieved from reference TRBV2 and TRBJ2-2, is EPEVTQTPSHQVTQMGQEVILRCVPISNHLYFYWYRQILGQKVEFLVSFYNNEISEKSEIFDDQFSVERPDGSNFTLKIRSTKLEDSAMYFCASSEQGQGSGELFFGEGSRLTVL.

The CDR3 nucleotides read TGTGCCAGACAGATATCAAACACCATATATTTT. Its translation: CARQISNTIYF. The chain joins TRBV2 to TRBJ1-3; D gene ambiguous. The CDR3 contains 11 residues. The germline gives CDR1 SNHLY, CDR2 FYNNEI. V shed 9 bases and J shed 6 bases, with 9 bases lying between them.

CDR3 DNA sequence: TGTGCCAGCAGCTTAGGTCCGGGACTTGAGATCTACGAGCAGTACTTC. It encodes CASSLGPGLEIYEQYF. V and J are TRBV7-9 and TRBJ2-7; perhaps TRBD2 as D (6 bases). CDR3 length equals 16 residues. V lost 1 base and J 3 bases, leaving 16 bases between the germline ends. Germline V gene sequence: CDR1 SEHNR, CDR2 FQNEAQ (reference sequence).

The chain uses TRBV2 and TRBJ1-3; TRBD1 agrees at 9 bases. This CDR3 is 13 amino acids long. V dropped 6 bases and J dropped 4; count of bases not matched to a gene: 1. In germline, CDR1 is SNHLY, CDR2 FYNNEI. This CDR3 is CASRTGGGNTIYF. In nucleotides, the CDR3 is TGTGCCAGCAGGACAGGGGGAGGAAACACCATATATTTT. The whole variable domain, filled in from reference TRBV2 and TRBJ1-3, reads EPEVTQTPSHQVTQMGQEVILRCVPISNHLYFYWYRQILGQKVEFLVSFYNNEISEKSEIFDDQFSVERPDGSNFTLKIRSTKLEDSAMYFCASRTGGGNTIYFGEGSWLTVV.